The rows below give T cell receptor beta chains drawn from one sample of a study of OX40 agonist ivuxolimab in advanced cancers. Sequencing was performed with immunoSEQ multiplex PCR; in TCRdb, only in-frame clones are kept and a portion is missing. The sample consists of some 97,000 clones, 90% of them appearing once. This specimen consisted of CD4+ or CD8+ T cells sorted from blood, obtained in a trial of the OX40 agonist ivuxolimab. The receptors stem from an adult with an advanced solid tumor such as melanoma, head and neck, liver or kidney cancer. CDR3s include the opening cysteine and the closing phenylalanine or tryptophan. D genes are given only for firm matches. Not all rows give a size; the values are once, few, many and, for expanded clones, a class.

clone_size j_call v_call d_call cdr3_nt cdr3_aa
. TRBJ2-1 TRBV5-1 . TGCGCCAGCAGCCAAGGGGCCTACAATGAGCAGTTCTTC CASSQGAYNEQFF
. TRBJ1-5 TRBV28 . TGTGCCAGCAGTTCCCCAGGGGTAATTCAGCCCCAGCATTTT CASSSPGVIQPQHF
. TRBJ2-1 TRBV7-9 . TGTGCCAGCGGGGGAGTTCCTACTTATGAGCAGTTCTTC CASGGVPTYEQFF
. TRBJ2-2 TRBV6-5 . TGTGCCAGCATTGGAGCGAACACCGGGGAGCTGTTTTTT CASIGANTGELFF
. TRBJ2-5 TRBV5-1 . TGCGCCAGCAGCCCATCAGGGTCCGGTACGGCCCAGTACTTC CASSPSGSGTAQYF
. TRBJ2-6 TRBV11-2 TRBD1 TGTGCCAGCAGCCCGAGAGGGACAGGCCTCTCTGGGGCCAACGTCCTGACTTTC CASSPRGTGLSGANVLTF
. TRBJ2-1 TRBV10-1 TRBD2 TGCGCCTCATCCGGGACTAGCTCCTACAATGAGCAGTTCTTC CASSGTSSYNEQFF
. TRBJ1-3 TRBV2 . TGTGCCAGCACCACACTGGGGCATTCGAGCTCTGGAAACACCATATATTTT CASTTLGHSSSGNTIYF
. TRBJ1-2 TRBV28 . TGTGCCAGCAGCCCGAGGGGACCTAACTATGGCTACACCTTC CASSPRGPNYGYTF
. TRBJ1-1 TRBV28 . TGTGCCAGCAGGGGAGGTAGCCACACTGAAGCTTTCTTT CASRGGSHTEAFF
. TRBJ2-7 TRBV5-5 . TGTGCCAGCAGCTTGGGTCCGAGAAGCTCCTACGAGCAGTACTTC CASSLGPRSSYEQYF
. TRBJ2-5 TRBV4-1 TRBD2 TGCGCCAGCAGCCACATCATCTCCAGCGGGATAGATGAGACCCAGTACTTC CASSHIISSGIDETQYF
. TRBJ2-5 TRBV7-6 . TGTGCCAGCAGCTTGCGTCAGAACCAAGAGACCCAGTACTTC CASSLRQNQETQYF
. TRBJ2-7 TRBV6-5 TRBD1 TGTGCCAGCAGTTACACGAGGGACAGGTCAAACGAGCAGTACTTC CASSYTRDRSNEQYF
. TRBJ2-1 TRBV19 TRBD1 TGTGCCAGTAGTCGTACGGGACAGGGGTACCATGAGCAGTTCTTC CASSRTGQGYHEQFF
once TRBJ1-1 TRBV15 . TGTGCCACCAGCAGAGCGCTCCCCAACACTGAAGCTTTCTTT CATSRALPNTEAFF
. TRBJ2-2 TRBV10-3 TRBD1 TGTGCCATCAGTGCACAGGGGGCAGGCACCGGGGAGCTGTTTTTT CAISAQGAGTGELFF
. TRBJ1-2 TRBV25-1 . TGTGCCAGCAGTGACCCAGCCGGGCCCTATGGCTACACCTTC CASSDPAGPYGYTF
. TRBJ1-4 TRBV6-6 . TGTGCCAGCAGGGATGGGGGGGGAGGCGAAAAACTGTTTTTT CASRDGGGGEKLFF
. TRBJ2-1 TRBV11-2 . TGTGCCAGCAGCTTATTATGGGCGGCCAACTACAATGAGCAGTTCTTC CASSLLWAANYNEQFF
. TRBJ2-2 TRBV19 TRBD2 TGTGCCAGTAGTATAAGCGGGAGGCGCACCGGGGAGCTGTTTTTT CASSISGRRTGELFF
. TRBJ2-7 TRBV7-9 . TGTGCCAGCAGCTTAGCTGGGGCCCACTCCTACGAGCAGTACTTC CASSLAGAHSYEQYF
. TRBJ1-1 TRBV15 . TGTGCCACCGGCAGGGAGAGTAACACTGAAGCTTTCTTT CATGRESNTEAFF
. TRBJ2-1 TRBV5-1 TRBD1 TGCGCCAGCAGCTTAGTCTCTGGGACAGGGGTAAATGAGCAGTTCTTC CASSLVSGTGVNEQFF
. TRBJ2-7 TRBV15 . TGTGCCACCAGCAGACGGGGTTTCGAGCAGTACTTC CATSRRGFEQYF
once TRBJ2-5 TRBV7-9 . TGTGCCAGCAGCTGGATGCAAGAGACCCAGTACTTC CASSWMQETQYF
. TRBJ2-1 TRBV19 . TGTGCCAGTAGTATAACGGGACCGAGAAATGAGCAGTTCTTC CASSITGPRNEQFF
. TRBJ2-3 TRBV19 . TGTGCCAGTAGTAGTGGTGACACAGATACGCAGTATTTT CASSSGDTDTQYF
. TRBJ2-2 TRBV7-3 TRBD2 TGTGCCAGCAGCTTCACTAGCGGGGTCGGGGAGCTGTTTTTT CASSFTSGVGELFF
. TRBJ2-1 TRBV7-2 . TGTGCCAGCAGCTGGGAGGTTGGTGAGCAGTTCTTC CASSWEVGEQFF
. TRBJ2-7 TRBV2 TRBD2 TGTGCCAGCAGTACTAGCGGGAGTTACGAGCAGTACTTC CASSTSGSYEQYF
. TRBJ2-1 TRBV5-5 . TGTGCCAGCAGCTTTCGACAGTACCGAAACAATGAGCAGTTCTTC CASSFRQYRNNEQFF
. TRBJ2-3 TRBV28 TRBD2 TGTGCCATCGGATTACTAGCGGGAGGCAAAAATACGCAGTATTTT CAIGLLAGGKNTQYF
. TRBJ2-7 TRBV2 TRBD2 TGTGCCAGCAGTGGTCTCCCAGCGGGAGGGAACTACGAGCAGTACTTC CASSGLPAGGNYEQYF
. TRBJ1-3 TRBV28 . TGTGCCAGCAGTTTCGGGGGAGTCTCTGGAAACACCATATATTTT CASSFGGVSGNTIYF
. TRBJ2-1 TRBV7-3 . TGTGCCAGCAGCCGAGGACGAGACAATGAGCAGTTCTTC CASSRGRDNEQFF
. TRBJ1-2 TRBV27 . TGTGCCAGCAGGCGGGGGGGGCTCGGTGGCTACACCTTC CASRRGGLGGYTF
. TRBJ2-7 TRBV7-9 . TGTGCCAGCAGCTTACAGAGCTCCTACGAGCAGTACTTC CASSLQSSYEQYF
once TRBJ1-2 TRBV11-2 . TGTGCCAGCAGCAGAACAAGAGGGGCCTATGGCTACACCTTC CASSRTRGAYGYTF
. TRBJ2-7 TRBV10-3 . TGTGCCACCTCGCTAGGGTCTGGGGAAGGTTACGAGCAGTACTTC CATSLGSGEGYEQYF
few TRBJ1-1 TRBV2 . TGTGCCAGCAGAGGGCTGCTATCTGAAGCTTTCTTT CASRGLLSEAFF